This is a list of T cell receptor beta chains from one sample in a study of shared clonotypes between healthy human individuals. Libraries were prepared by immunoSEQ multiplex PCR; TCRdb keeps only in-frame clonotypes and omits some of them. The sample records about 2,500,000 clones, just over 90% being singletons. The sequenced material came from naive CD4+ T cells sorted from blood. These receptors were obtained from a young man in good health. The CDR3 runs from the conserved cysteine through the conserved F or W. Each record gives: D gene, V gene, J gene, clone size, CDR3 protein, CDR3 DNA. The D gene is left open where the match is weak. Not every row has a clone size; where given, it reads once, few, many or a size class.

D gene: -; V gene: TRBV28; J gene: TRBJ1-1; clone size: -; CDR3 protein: CASRQDTEAFF; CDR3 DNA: TGTGCCAGCAGACAAGACACTGAAGCTTTCTTT
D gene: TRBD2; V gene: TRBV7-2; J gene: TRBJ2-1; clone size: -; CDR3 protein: CASSSGLAGGEQFF; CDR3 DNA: TGTGCCAGCAGCTCGGGACTAGCGGGAGGGGAGCAGTTCTTC
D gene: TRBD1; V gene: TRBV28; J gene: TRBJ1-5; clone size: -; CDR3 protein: CASSSSGGADNQPQHF; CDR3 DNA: TGTGCCAGCAGTTCCTCAGGGGGCGCAGACAATCAGCCCCAGCATTTT
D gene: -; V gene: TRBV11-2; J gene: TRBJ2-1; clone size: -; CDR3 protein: CASTAPGRGAHNEQFF; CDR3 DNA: TGTGCCAGCACCGCCCCGGGGAGGGGGGCCCACAATGAGCAGTTCTTC
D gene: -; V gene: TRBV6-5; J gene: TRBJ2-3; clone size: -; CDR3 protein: CASSYSEGGIGDTQYF; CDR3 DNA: TGTGCCAGCAGTTACTCCGAGGGGGGAATTGGAGATACGCAGTATTTT
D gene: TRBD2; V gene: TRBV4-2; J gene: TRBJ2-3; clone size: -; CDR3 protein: CASSHLFFPLSGGATDTQYF; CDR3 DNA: TGTGCCAGCAGCCACCTTTTTTTCCCCCTTAGCGGGGGAGCTACAGATACGCAGTATTTT
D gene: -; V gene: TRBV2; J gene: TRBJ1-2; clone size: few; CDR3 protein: CASSEREEGYGYTF; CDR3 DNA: TGTGCCAGCAGTGAGAGGGAAGAGGGATATGGCTACACCTTC
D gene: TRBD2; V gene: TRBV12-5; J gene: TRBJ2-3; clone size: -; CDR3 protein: CASGLARGGSTDTQYF; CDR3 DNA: TGTGCTAGTGGTTTGGCACGGGGGGGTAGCACAGATACGCAGTATTTT
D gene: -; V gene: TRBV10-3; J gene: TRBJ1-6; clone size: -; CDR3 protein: CAISELQGRNSPLHF; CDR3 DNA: TGTGCCATCAGTGAATTACAGGGTCGGAATTCACCCCTCCACTTT
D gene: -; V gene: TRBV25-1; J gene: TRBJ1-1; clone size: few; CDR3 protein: CAGPGNTEAFF; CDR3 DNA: TGTGCTGGACCAGGGAACACTGAAGCTTTCTTT
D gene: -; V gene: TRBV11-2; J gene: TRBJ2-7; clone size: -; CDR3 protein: CASSLDRARYEQYF; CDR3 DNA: TGTGCCAGCAGCTTAGATAGGGCCCGCTACGAGCAGTACTTC
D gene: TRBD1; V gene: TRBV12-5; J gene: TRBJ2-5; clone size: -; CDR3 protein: CASGTTMRRTGEEETQYF; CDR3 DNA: TGTGCTAGTGGTACCACGATGCGGCGGACAGGAGAAGAAGAGACCCAGTACTTC
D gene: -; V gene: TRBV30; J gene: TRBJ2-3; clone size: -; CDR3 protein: CAWSVQLSADTQYF; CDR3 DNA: TGTGCCTGGAGTGTACAACTTTCGGCAGATACGCAGTATTTT
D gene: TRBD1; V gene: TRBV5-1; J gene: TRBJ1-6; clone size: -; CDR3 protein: CASSAGQGGSPLHF; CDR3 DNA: TGCGCCAGCAGCGCGGGACAGGGCGGCTCACCCCTCCACTTT
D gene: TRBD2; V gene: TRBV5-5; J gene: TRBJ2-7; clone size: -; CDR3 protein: CASSFLAGVLSYEQYF; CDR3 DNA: TGTGCCAGCAGCTTCCTGGCGGGGGTGCTGTCATACGAGCAGTACTTC
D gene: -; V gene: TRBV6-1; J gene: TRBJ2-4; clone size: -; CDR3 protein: CASSEEGVGIQYF; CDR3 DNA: TGTGCCAGCAGTGAAGAGGGGGTGGGCATTCAGTACTTC
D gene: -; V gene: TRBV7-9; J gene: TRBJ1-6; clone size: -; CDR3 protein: CASSSGAGAPLHF; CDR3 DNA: TGTGCCAGCAGCTCGGGGGCAGGTGCACCCCTCCACTTT
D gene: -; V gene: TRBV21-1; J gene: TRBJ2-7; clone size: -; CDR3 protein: CASSGVPIGGSYEQYF; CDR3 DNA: TGTGCCAGCAGCGGGGTTCCGATCGGGGGTAGTTACGAGCAGTACTTC
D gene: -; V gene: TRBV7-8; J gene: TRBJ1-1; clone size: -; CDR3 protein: CASSARGSTEAFF; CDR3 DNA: TGTGCCAGCAGCGCCCGGGGGAGCACTGAAGCTTTCTTT
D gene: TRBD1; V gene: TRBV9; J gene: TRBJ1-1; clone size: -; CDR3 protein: CASSEWTGTINTEAFF; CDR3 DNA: TGTGCCAGCAGCGAGTGGACAGGGACGATTAACACTGAAGCTTTCTTT
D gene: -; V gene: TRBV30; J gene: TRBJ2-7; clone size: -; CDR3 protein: CAWRGPPSSEQYF; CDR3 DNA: TGTGCCTGGAGGGGACCCCCCTCATCCGAGCAGTACTTC
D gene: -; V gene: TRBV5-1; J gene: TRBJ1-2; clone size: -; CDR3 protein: CASSIDTYGYTF; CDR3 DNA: TGCGCCAGCAGCATCGACACTTATGGCTACACCTTC
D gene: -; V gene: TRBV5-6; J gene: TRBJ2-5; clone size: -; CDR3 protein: CASSGSGSPVETQYF; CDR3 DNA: TGTGCCAGCAGCGGCTCGGGATCCCCGGTGGAGACCCAGTACTTC
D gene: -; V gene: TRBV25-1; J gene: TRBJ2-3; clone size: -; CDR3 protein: CASSELGGLGDTDTQYF; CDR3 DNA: TGTGCCAGCAGTGAATTAGGGGGGCTAGGCGACACAGATACGCAGTATTTT
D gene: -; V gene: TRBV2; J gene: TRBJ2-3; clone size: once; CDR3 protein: CASHFWVTDTQYF; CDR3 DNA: TGTGCCAGTCATTTCTGGGTCACAGATACGCAGTATTTT
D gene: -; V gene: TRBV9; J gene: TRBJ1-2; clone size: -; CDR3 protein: CASSVEGYGGYTF; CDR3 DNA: TGTGCCAGCAGCGTTGAGGGCTACGGGGGCTACACCTTC
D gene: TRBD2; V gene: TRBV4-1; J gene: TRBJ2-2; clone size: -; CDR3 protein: CASSQDFSGGFTGELFF; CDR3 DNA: TGCGCCAGCAGCCAAGATTTTAGCGGGGGGTTTACCGGGGAGCTGTTTTTT